This T cell receptor beta chain was recorded in a study of OX40 agonist ivuxolimab in advanced cancers. Across the whole study: Patient treatment consisted of intravenous ivuxolimab administration every 2 weeks at 0.01 to 10 mg/kg. Patients achieving partial responses numbered three: one hepatocellular carcinoma case and two cutaneous melanoma cases.

Method: immunoSEQ multiplex PCR; TCRdb's copy keeps in-frame clones and lacks some. This sample carries about 64,000 clones, approximately 82% of them seen once, and the ten largest clones take around 5%. As regards this clone: As yet, its antigen is unknown.

V was pared by 6 bases and J by 8 bases, with 11 bases between. CDR3 length: 12 residues. Germline CDR1 reads SGHTA; CDR2 reads FQGNSA. Notes on the study in general: Among the nonresponders, some also had low normalized T-cell clonal expansion.

The origin of this receptor is an adult with an advanced solid tumor such as melanoma, head and neck, liver or kidney cancer. Sequences were derived from CD4+ or CD8+ T cells sorted from blood, sampled in a trial of the OX40 agonist ivuxolimab. The gene calls are TRBV7-2 and TRBJ2-1; D uncertain. The DNA of the CDR3 is TGTGCCAGCAGTTGGTCCTTCGATGAGCAGTTCTTC. This codes for CASSWSFDEQFF.